These 20 T cell receptor beta chains share one sample of origin, sequenced in a study of T-cell reconstitution after alpha-beta-depleted transplantation in children. Unique molecular identifiers were built into the TCRbeta library. TCRdb analysed the PCR reads with MiXCR anew, one entry per CDR3 protein. The table records about 440,000 distinct CDR3 sequences, around two fifths of them present only once. The sample here was PBMCs, taken before TCRalphabeta/CD19-depleted stem cell transplant. Every receptor here comes from a girl aged 2 to 9 with aplastic anemia, due to receive a stem cell transplant.

This clonotype was seen at least ten times. The J gene is TRBJ2-5, the V gene TRBV4-1; possible D gene TRBD1, 5 bases. This CDR3 spans 15 amino acids. Trimming removed 1 base at V and 2 bases at J, with 11 bases between. Germline values: CDR1 MGHRA, CDR2 YSYEKL. The CDR3 protein is CASSQAARTQETQYF. CDR3 nucleotides: TGCGCCAGCAGCCAAGCGGCGCGGACACAAGAGACCCAGTACTTC.

The CDR3 region is CASSPGTNEKLFF. The CDR3 DNA reads TGTGCCAGCAGCCCCGGCACTAATGAAAAACTGTTTTTT. The chain links TRBV9 to TRBJ1-4; D is unresolved. There are 13 residues in the CDR3. The V and J ends lost 4 bases and 2 bases respectively, with 6 bases between them. Germline CDR1 is SGDLS and CDR2 is YYNGEE.

This rearrangement joins TRBV5-1 to TRBJ2-6; TRBD2 matches 9 bases. The CDR3 spans 19 residues. Unmatched junction bases numbered 9, after V lost 0 bases and J lost 2 bases. Germline V gives CDR1 SGHRS, CDR2 YFSETQ. The CDR3 DNA is TGCGCCAGCAGCTTGGATCTTGTGGCGGGAGGGGCTGGGGCCAACGTCCTGACTTTC. Translating it yields CASSLDLVAGGAGANVLTF.

This clonotype occurred once. The CDR3 reads CASRILGTGRVEQYF. The CDR3 DNA is TGTGCCAGCCGCATTCTAGGGACAGGGCGTGTCGAGCAGTACTTC. The rearrangement joins TRBV27 to TRBJ2-7; 9 positions agree with TRBD1. Trimming cost V 8 bases and J 6 bases; bases outside gene matches: 14. Germline lookup yields CDR1 MNHEY and CDR2 SMNVEV (reference sequence). The CDR3 has 15 residues.

V is TRBV5-5 and J is TRBJ2-7; no clear D gene. Looked up from germline, CDR1 is SGHKS and CDR2 is YYEKEE (reference sequence). The CDR3 length is 13 residues. Between the trimmed V and J ends, which lost 2 bases and 5 bases, there was a span of 11 bases. CDR3 sequence reads: CASSFRSVDEQYF. The CDR3 DNA follows: TGTGCCAGCAGCTTCCGGTCAGTCGACGAGCAGTACTTC. The variable domain in full, completed from reference TRBV5-5 and TRBJ2-7, reads DAGVTQSPTHLIKTRGQQVTLRCSPISGHKSVSWYQQVLGQGPQFIFQYYEKEERGRGNFPDRFSARQFPNYSSELNVNALLLGDSALYLCASSFRSVDEQYFGPGTRLTVT.

The chain combines TRBV14 with TRBJ1-1; D gene unclear. The germline gives CDR1 SGHDN, CDR2 FVKESK. CDR3 length: 13 residues. V shed 0 bases and J shed 5 bases, with 7 bases lying between them. Here the CDR3 DNA reads TGTGCCAGCAGCCAAGATAGGGAGACTGAAGCTTTCTTT. Translation: CASSQDRETEAFF.

This clonotype was seen at least ten times. The chain employs TRBV5-1 and TRBJ1-2, with 9 bases lining up with TRBD1. Germline-derived CDR1 and CDR2 are SGHRS and YFSETQ. CDR3 length equals 15 residues. J was trimmed by 4 bases and V by 3 bases; bases with no gene match: 7. CDR3 DNA sequence: TGCGCCAGCAGCTGGACAGGGGAGGGGGCCTATGGCTACACCTTC. It encodes CASSWTGEGAYGYTF.

In nucleotides, the CDR3 is TGCAGTGCGGAAGGACTAGCGGGAGCTGAGGAGCAGTACTTC. This sequence encodes CSAEGLAGAEEQYF. The chain has TRBV20-1 and TRBJ2-7; 13 bases are a match to TRBD2. With V trimmed by 6 bases and J by 7 bases, 9 bases remained unmatched. This CDR3 has 14 residues. The germline CDR1 and CDR2 sequences are DFQATT and SNEGSKA (reference sequence).

This chain connects TRBV7-9 to TRBJ2-1; tentatively, D is TRBD1 or TRBD2 (5 bases each). V shed 6 bases and J shed 7 bases, with 19 bases lying between them. This CDR3 region has 15 residues. The V gene's germline CDR1 is SEHNR and CDR2 FQNEAQ (reference sequence). The CDR3: CASSTPGRQGNEQFF. The CDR3 bases are TGTGCCAGCAGTACTCCGGGACGCCAAGGGAATGAGCAGTTCTTC.

This clonotype was counted ten times or more. CDR3 bases: TGCGCCAGCAGCCAAGCGCTCCCGGGATACGAGCAGTACTTC. This encodes CASSQALPGYEQYF. This chain uses TRBV4-1 with TRBJ2-7; perhaps TRBD2 as D (5 bases). Germline values: CDR1 MGHRA, CDR2 YSYEKL. The CDR3 has 14 residues. Between the trimmed V and J ends, which lost 1 base and 4 bases, there was a span of 11 bases.

The rearrangement links TRBV4-1 to TRBJ1-5; D remains unclear. This CDR3 spans 14 amino acids. Trimming removed 1 base from V and 0 bases from J, with 4 bases in between. Germline V gene data show CDR1 as MGHRA and CDR2 as YSYEKL. The DNA of the CDR3 is TGCGCCAGCAGCCAAGCACATAGCAATCAGCCCCAGCATTTT. The encoded protein is CASSQAHSNQPQHF.

In its sample, this clonotype was seen many times. V and J are TRBV7-2 and TRBJ2-1, with TRBD1 as a possible D gene (6 bases). Germline V gives CDR1 SGHTA, CDR2 FQGNSA. There are 15 residues in the CDR3. Trimming took 5 bases from V and 6 from J, leaving 17 bases between them. The CDR3 nucleotides are TGTGCCAGCAGCAACAGGGACGCCGTCGGCAATGAGCAGTTCTTC. Its translation is CASSNRDAVGNEQFF.

The chain carries TRBV5-6 and TRBJ2-5; a possible D gene is TRBD1 (6 bases). The germline V gene has CDR1 SGHDT and CDR2 YYEEEE. The ends were cut back, 0 bases at V and 4 bases at J, with 10 bases in the middle. The CDR3 runs 14 residues. The CDR3 DNA follows: TGTGCCAGCAGCTTGGTGGCAGGGGCAGAGACCCAGTACTTC. The encoded protein is CASSLVAGAETQYF.

V usage is TRBV29-1 and J usage is TRBJ2-7; D perhaps matches TRBD2 (6 bases). This CDR3 contains 13 residues. Germline V gene sequence: CDR1 SQVTM, CDR2 ANQGSEA. V lost 3 bases and J lost 6, with 15 bases in between. The CDR3 spells CSVESAGLSEQYF. The CDR3 DNA sequence: TGCAGCGTTGAGAGTGCGGGATTAAGCGAGCAGTACTTC.

V and J are TRBV9 and TRBJ2-5; TRBD1 matches at 8 bases. Looked up from germline, CDR1 is SGDLS and CDR2 is YYNGEE. The CDR3 consists of 13 residues. The V segment lost 6 bases and the J segment 2 bases; nucleotides outside the gene matches: 3. CDR3 nucleotides: TGTGCCAGCAACGACAGGGGACAAGAGACCCAGTACTTC. It yields the protein CASNDRGQETQYF. The variable domain in full, with the rest retrieved from reference TRBV9 and TRBJ2-5, is DSGVTQTPKHLITATGQRVTLRCSPRSGDLSVYWYQQSLDQGLQFLIQYYNGEERAKGNILERFSAQQFPDLHSELNLSSLELGDSALYFCASNDRGQETQYFGPGTRLLVL.

The chain joins TRBV5-1 to TRBJ2-1, with 8 bases matching TRBD1. This CDR3 spans 16 amino acids. Germline CDR1 is SGHRS and CDR2 is YFSETQ. The V segment lost 2 bases and the J segment 0 bases; nucleotides outside the gene matches: 4. CDR3 in amino acids: CASSFWTGSSYNEQFF. In DNA, the CDR3 is TGCGCCAGCAGCTTCTGGACAGGGAGCTCCTACAATGAGCAGTTCTTC.

This chain connects TRBV15 to TRBJ2-6, with D perhaps being TRBD1 or TRBD2 (5 bases each). From germline, CDR1 is LNHNV and CDR2 YYDKDF (reference sequence). This CDR3 has 15 amino acids. Between the trimmed V and J ends, which lost 1 base and 1 base, there was a span of 5 bases. In DNA form, the CDR3 reads TGTGCCACCAGCAGAGGGGGGTCTGGGGCCAACGTCCTGACTTTC. Residues: CATSRGGSGANVLTF.

The chain recombines TRBV20-1 with TRBJ2-1; 8 bases map to TRBD2. This CDR3 contains 15 residues. V lost 8 bases to trimming and J lost 4 bases; unmatched junction nucleotides: 13. The germline V gene has CDR1 DFQATT and CDR2 SNEGSKA (reference sequence). In nucleotides, the CDR3 is TGCAGTTCATACTCTGTGCGGGGGGCGTACAATGAGCAGTTCTTC. Protein product: CSSYSVRGAYNEQFF.

A few counts support this clonotype. V usage is TRBV20-1 and J usage is TRBJ2-5; 7 bases align to TRBD2. This CDR3 is built from 14 residues. The germline gives CDR1 DFQATT, CDR2 SNEGSKA (reference sequence). Losses at the gene ends were 0 bases for V and 3 bases for J; bases not matched to a gene: 4. The CDR3 sequence: CSARDASGKETQYF. The CDR3 DNA reads as TGCAGTGCTAGAGATGCAAGCGGGAAAGAGACCCAGTACTTC.

The rearrangement links TRBV5-1 to TRBJ1-2; a weak D match, TRBD1 (5 bases). This CDR3 is 13 amino acids long. V gave up 6 bases and J gave up 4 bases, with 13 bases separating them. CDR1 is SGHRS, CDR2 YFSETQ, per germline. The CDR3 region is CASMTGTGYGYTF. DNA for the CDR3: TGCGCCAGCATGACCGGGACTGGCTATGGCTACACCTTC.